Listed below are T cell receptor beta chains from one sample, sequenced in a study of response to subunit inactivated influenza vaccine. TCRdb reanalysed the RT-PCR reads using MiXCR and keeps one entry per CDR3 protein. This sample has 650,000 to 800,000 distinct CDR3 sequences, with roughly 13% found just once. The sequencing here drew on PBMCs from blood, taken 14 days before vaccination. Receptors originate from a middle-aged man who received an inactivated influenza vaccine. CDR3s include the opening cysteine and the closing phenylalanine or tryptophan. D genes are given only for firm matches. Clone size is shown for a subset of rows, as once, few, many or a class of expanded clone.

clone_size j_call v_call d_call cdr3_aa cdr3_nt
many TRBJ1-6 TRBV7-2 TRBD1 CASSSPGQSSYNSPLHF TGTGCCAGCAGCTCACCGGGACAGAGCTCCTATAATTCACCCCTCCACTTT
few TRBJ1-1 TRBV14 . CASSQLTEGPREAFF TGTGCCAGCAGCCAACTCACGGAGGGCCCGCGTGAAGCTTTCTTT
few TRBJ2-3 TRBV20-1 . CSARKGTDTQYF TGCAGTGCAAGAAAGGGGACAGATACGCAGTATTTT
. TRBJ2-2 TRBV10-3 . CAISERRMPTGELFF TGTGCCATCAGTGAAAGGAGAATGCCAACCGGGGAGCTGTTTTTT
. TRBJ1-3 TRBV6-1 TRBD1 CASRKDRGSGNTIYF TGTGCCAGCAGGAAGGACAGGGGCTCTGGAAACACCATATATTTT
many TRBJ2-1 TRBV12-3/TRBV12-4 . CASSLSYEQFF TGTGCCAGCAGTCTAAGTTACGAGCAGTTCTTC
many TRBJ2-2 TRBV6-2/TRBV6-3 TRBD2 CASLGTSGRALVPGELFF TGTGCCAGCCTCGGGACTAGCGGGAGGGCCTTGGTACCCGGGGAGCTGTTTTTT
few TRBJ2-7 TRBV24-1 . CATSVEGGSSSYEQYF TGTGCCACCAGTGTTGAAGGAGGTTCGAGCTCCTACGAGCAGTACTTC
few TRBJ2-4 TRBV20-1 . CSARQGLLAKNIQYF TGCAGTGCCCGACAGGGACTTCTAGCCAAAAACATTCAGTACTTC
many TRBJ2-2 TRBV11-2 TRBD1 CASSQPRTGWSGELFF TGTGCCAGCAGCCAACCGAGGACAGGATGGTCCGGGGAGCTGTTTTTT
. TRBJ2-1 TRBV10-2 TRBD2 CATLAGAEQFF TGCGCCACATTAGCGGGGGCGGAGCAGTTCTTC
many TRBJ1-1 TRBV3-1 . CASSQATGLLSTEAFF TGTGCCAGCAGCCAAGCTACAGGGTTGTTGAGCACTGAAGCTTTCTTT
many TRBJ2-5 TRBV7-2 TRBD2 CASSFSGRAELQETQYF TGTGCCAGCAGCTTTAGCGGGAGGGCGGAATTGCAAGAGACCCAGTACTTC
. TRBJ1-1 TRBV6-1 TRBD1 CASRTGQANTEAFF TGTGCCAGCAGGACCGGACAGGCTAACACTGAAGCTTTCTTT
. TRBJ2-7 TRBV7-2 TRBD2 CASSPRLAGAFSYEQYF TGTGCCAGCAGCCCCAGACTAGCGGGGGCCTTCTCCTACGAGCAGTACTTC
few TRBJ2-5 TRBV6-2/TRBV6-3 . CASSYSNSPLPGETQYF TGTGCCAGCAGTTACTCGAACTCGCCTCTACCAGGGGAGACCCAGTACTTC
few TRBJ2-6 TRBV6-1 . CASASRVAGANVLTF TGTGCCAGCGCCAGCAGGGTGGCTGGGGCCAACGTCCTGACTTTC
many TRBJ1-2 TRBV7-9 . CASSPSIEGDYGYTF TGTGCCAGCAGCCCATCTATTGAGGGGGACTATGGCTACACCTTC
few TRBJ2-5 TRBV28 TRBD2 CASSLRRVAGVKYF TGTGCCAGCAGTTTAAGGAGGGTAGCGGGAGTAAAGTACTTC
. TRBJ2-1 TRBV24-1 TRBD2 CATSSPSGRNEQFF TGTGCCACCAGTAGTCCTAGCGGGAGAAATGAGCAGTTCTTC
. TRBJ2-5 TRBV11-3 . CASSLAGASETQYF TGTGCCAGCAGCTTAGCGGGAGCGTCGGAGACCCAGTACTTC
. TRBJ2-7 TRBV7-9 TRBD2 CASSPTSDTPYEQYF TGTGCCAGCAGCCCCACTAGCGATACACCCTACGAGCAGTACTTC
. TRBJ2-2 TRBV5-1 . CASSKDPNTGELFF TGCGCCAGCAGCAAGGACCCGAACACCGGGGAGCTGTTTTTT
many TRBJ2-7 TRBV27 . CASSLSSLRSYEQYF TGTGCCAGCAGTTTATCGAGTTTGCGCTCCTACGAGCAGTACTTC
many TRBJ2-1 TRBV10-3 . CAISEPSGNEQFF TGTGCCATCAGTGAGCCGAGCGGGAATGAGCAGTTCTTC
few TRBJ2-7 TRBV9 TRBD2 CASSVVGLAGVGEQYF TGTGCCAGCAGCGTAGTAGGACTAGCGGGAGTCGGCGAGCAGTACTTC
. TRBJ2-1 TRBV7-8 TRBD2 CASSLFAGGPGDEQFF TGTGCCAGCAGCTTATTTGCGGGGGGCCCTGGGGATGAGCAGTTCTTC
many TRBJ2-5 TRBV10-3 . CAISPGTIQETQYF TGTGCCATCAGTCCCGGGACCATACAAGAGACCCAGTACTTC
few TRBJ1-3 TRBV6-5 . CASSYNSWSGNTIYF TGTGCCAGCAGTTACAACAGCTGGTCTGGAAACACCATATATTTT
many TRBJ1-2 TRBV6-5 . CASSYSGSYGYTF TGTGCCAGCAGTTACTCAGGGTCCTATGGCTACACCTTC
. TRBJ2-1 TRBV5-1 . CASSGVQGSYNEQFF TGCGCCAGCAGCGGCGTCCAGGGATCCTACAATGAGCAGTTCTTC
few TRBJ2-7 TRBV7-2 . CASSLFSQPNYEQYF TGTGCCAGCAGCTTATTCTCACAGCCCAACTACGAGCAGTACTTC
many TRBJ2-1 TRBV2 . CASRVYNEQFF TGTGCCAGCAGGGTATACAATGAGCAGTTCTTC
few TRBJ2-7 TRBV5-1 TRBD1 CASSLFGQDSYEQYF TGCGCCAGCAGCCTTTTTGGACAGGACTCCTACGAGCAGTACTTC
many TRBJ1-5 TRBV6-5 . CASSYRQGSNQPQHF TGTGCCAGCAGTTACCGGCAGGGGAGCAATCAGCCCCAGCATTTT
many TRBJ2-3 TRBV12-3/TRBV12-4 TRBD2 CASSLSGTSGDTQYF TGTGCCAGCAGTCTCTCCGGGACTAGCGGGGATACGCAGTATTTT
. TRBJ2-2 TRBV14 TRBD2 CASSPEGTILPGELFF TGTGCCAGCAGCCCAGAGGGGACTATTCTTCCCGGGGAGCTGTTTTTT
. TRBJ2-5 TRBV28 TRBD1 CASLTGQGRTQYF TGTGCCAGTCTGACGGGACAGGGGCGGACCCAGTACTTC
. TRBJ1-1 TRBV29-1 . CSVDLGATEAFF TGCAGCGTTGATCTCGGGGCCACTGAAGCTTTCTTT
. TRBJ2-7 TRBV5-1 . CASSLEPDGEQYF TGCGCCAGCAGCTTGGAACCAGACGGCGAGCAGTACTTC